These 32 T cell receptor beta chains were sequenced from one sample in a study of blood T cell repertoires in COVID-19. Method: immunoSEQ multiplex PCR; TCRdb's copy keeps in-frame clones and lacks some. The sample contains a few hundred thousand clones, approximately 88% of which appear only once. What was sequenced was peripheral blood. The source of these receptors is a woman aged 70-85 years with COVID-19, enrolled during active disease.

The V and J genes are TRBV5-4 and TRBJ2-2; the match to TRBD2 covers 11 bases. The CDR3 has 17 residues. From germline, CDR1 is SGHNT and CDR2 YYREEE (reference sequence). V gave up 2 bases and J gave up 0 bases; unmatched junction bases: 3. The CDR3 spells CASSFRLAGTNTGELFF. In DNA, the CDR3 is TGTGCCAGCAGCTTTCGACTAGCGGGGACGAACACCGGGGAGCTGTTTTTT.

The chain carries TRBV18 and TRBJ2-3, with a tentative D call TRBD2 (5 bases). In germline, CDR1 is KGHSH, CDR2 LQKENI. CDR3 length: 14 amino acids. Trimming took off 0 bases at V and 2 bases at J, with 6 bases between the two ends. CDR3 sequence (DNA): TGTGCCAGCTCACCACCGACTAACACAGATACGCAGTATTTT. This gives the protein CASSPPTNTDTQYF.

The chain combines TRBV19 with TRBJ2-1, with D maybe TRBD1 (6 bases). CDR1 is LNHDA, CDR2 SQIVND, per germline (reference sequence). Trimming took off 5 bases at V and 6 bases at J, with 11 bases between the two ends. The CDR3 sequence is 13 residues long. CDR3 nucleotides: TGTGCCAGTAGTCTCATACAGGGCAATGAGCAGTTCTTC. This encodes CASSLIQGNEQFF.

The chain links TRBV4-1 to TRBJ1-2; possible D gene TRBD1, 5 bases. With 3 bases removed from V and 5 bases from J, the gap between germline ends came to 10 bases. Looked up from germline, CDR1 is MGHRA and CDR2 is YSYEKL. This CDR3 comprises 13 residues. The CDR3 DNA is TGCGCCAGCAGCCAGCTGGGGGGGTATGGCTACACCTTC. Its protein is CASSQLGGYGYTF.

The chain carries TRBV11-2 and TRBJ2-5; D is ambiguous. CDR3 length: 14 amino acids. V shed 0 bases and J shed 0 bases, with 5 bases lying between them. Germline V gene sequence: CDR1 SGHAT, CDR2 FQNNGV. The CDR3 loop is CASSLDSYQETQYF. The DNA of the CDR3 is TGTGCCAGCAGCTTAGACTCCTACCAAGAGACCCAGTACTTC.

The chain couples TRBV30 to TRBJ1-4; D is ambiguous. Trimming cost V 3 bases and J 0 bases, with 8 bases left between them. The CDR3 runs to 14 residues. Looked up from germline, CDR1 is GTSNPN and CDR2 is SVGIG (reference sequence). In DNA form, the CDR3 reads TGTGCCTGGAGATACAGTGCAACTAATGAAAAACTGTTTTTT. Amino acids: CAWRYSATNEKLFF. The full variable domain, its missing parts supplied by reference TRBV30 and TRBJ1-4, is SQTIHQWPATLVQPVGSPLSLECTVEGTSNPNLYWYRQAAGRGLQLLFYSVGIGQISSEVPQNLSASRPQDRQFILSSKKLLLSDSGFYLCAWRYSATNEKLFFGSGTQLSVL.

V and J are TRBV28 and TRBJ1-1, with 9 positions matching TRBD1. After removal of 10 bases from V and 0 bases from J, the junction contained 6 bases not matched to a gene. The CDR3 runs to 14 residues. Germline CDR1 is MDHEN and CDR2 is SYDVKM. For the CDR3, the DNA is TGTGCCATTACCACAGGGGGCGTGAACACTGAAGCTTTCTTT. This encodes CAITTGGVNTEAFF.

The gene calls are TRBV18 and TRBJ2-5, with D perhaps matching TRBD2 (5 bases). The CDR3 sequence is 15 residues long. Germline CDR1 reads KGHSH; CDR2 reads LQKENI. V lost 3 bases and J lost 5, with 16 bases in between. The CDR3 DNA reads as TGTGCCAGCTCACCCCTCGGATTCAGCGGCGAGACCCAGTACTTC. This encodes CASSPLGFSGETQYF.

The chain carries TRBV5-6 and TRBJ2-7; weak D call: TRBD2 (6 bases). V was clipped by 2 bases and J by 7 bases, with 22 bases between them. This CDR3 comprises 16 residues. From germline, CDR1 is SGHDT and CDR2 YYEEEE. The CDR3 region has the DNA TGTGCCAGCAGCTTCACCGGGAGTGGGCCCACCAGAGAGCAGTACTTC. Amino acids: CASSFTGSGPTREQYF. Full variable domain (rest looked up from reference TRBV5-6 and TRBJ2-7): DAGVTQSPTHLIKTRGQQVTLRCSPKSGHDTVSWYQQALGQGPQFIFQYYEEEERQRGNFPDRFSGHQFPNYSSELNVNALLLGDSALYLCASSFTGSGPTREQYFGPGTRLTVT.

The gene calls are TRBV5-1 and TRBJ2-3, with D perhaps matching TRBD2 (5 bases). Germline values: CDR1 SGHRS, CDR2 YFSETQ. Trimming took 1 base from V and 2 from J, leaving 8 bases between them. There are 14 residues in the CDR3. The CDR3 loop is CASSLREPTDTQYF. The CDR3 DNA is TGCGCCAGCAGCTTGAGGGAGCCCACAGATACGCAGTATTTT.

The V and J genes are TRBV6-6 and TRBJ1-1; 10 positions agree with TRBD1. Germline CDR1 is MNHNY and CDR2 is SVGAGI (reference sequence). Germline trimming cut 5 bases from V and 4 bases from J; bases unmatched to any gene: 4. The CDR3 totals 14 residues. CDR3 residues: CASSVDRGTTEAFF. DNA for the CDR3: TGTGCCAGCAGTGTGGACAGGGGGACCACTGAAGCTTTCTTT.

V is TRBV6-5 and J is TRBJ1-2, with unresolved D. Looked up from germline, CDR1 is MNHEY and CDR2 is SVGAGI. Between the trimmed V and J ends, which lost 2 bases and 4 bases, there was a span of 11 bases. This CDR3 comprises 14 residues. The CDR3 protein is CASSYNAGLYGYTF. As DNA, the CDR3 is TGTGCCAGCAGTTACAACGCAGGCCTCTATGGCTACACCTTC.

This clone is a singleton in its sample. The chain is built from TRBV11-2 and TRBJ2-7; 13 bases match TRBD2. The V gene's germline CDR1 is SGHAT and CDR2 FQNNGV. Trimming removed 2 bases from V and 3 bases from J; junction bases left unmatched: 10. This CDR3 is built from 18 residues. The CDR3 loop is CASSLRRLAGGQNYEQYF. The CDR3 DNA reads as TGTGCCAGCAGCTTACGTAGACTAGCGGGAGGCCAAAACTACGAGCAGTACTTC.

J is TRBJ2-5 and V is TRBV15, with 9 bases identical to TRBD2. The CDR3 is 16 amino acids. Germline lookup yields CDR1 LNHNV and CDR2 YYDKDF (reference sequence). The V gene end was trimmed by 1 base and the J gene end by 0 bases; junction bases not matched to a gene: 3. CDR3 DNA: TGTGCCACCAGCAGAGTATCTAGCGGGAACCAAGAGACCCAGTACTTC. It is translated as CATSRVSSGNQETQYF.

CDR3 DNA: TGTGCCAGCAGCCCTCGGGGAGTTAGCGGGGACCTCTCCTACAATGAGCAGTTCTTC. Protein product: CASSPRGVSGDLSYNEQFF. This sequence joins TRBV9 and TRBJ2-1; TRBD2 matches at 8 bases. CDR3 length: 19 residues. Germline CDR1 reads SGDLS; CDR2 reads YYNGEE. Germline trimming cut 4 bases from V and 0 bases from J; bases unmatched to any gene: 15.

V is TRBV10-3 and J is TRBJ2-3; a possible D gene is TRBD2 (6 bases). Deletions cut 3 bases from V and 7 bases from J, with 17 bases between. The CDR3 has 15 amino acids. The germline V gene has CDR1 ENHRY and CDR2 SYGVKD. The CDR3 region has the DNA TGTGCCATCAGTGACATAGGGGAGGCAATAAATACGCAGTATTTT. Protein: CAISDIGEAINTQYF.

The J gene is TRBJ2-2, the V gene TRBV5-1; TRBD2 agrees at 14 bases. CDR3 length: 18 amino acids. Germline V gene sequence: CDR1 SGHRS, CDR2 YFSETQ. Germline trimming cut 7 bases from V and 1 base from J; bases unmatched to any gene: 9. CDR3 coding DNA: TGCGCCAGCCGGGACAATGGACTAGCGGGAGGGAACACCGGGGAGCTGTTTTTT. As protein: CASRDNGLAGGNTGELFF.

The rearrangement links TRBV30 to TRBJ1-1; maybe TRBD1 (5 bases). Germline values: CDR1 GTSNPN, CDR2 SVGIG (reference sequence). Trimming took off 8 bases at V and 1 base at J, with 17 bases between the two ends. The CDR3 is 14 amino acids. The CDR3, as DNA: TGTGCCCAGTCTAGGGGTGTCGGGAACACTGAAGCTTTCTTT. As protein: CAQSRGVGNTEAFF.

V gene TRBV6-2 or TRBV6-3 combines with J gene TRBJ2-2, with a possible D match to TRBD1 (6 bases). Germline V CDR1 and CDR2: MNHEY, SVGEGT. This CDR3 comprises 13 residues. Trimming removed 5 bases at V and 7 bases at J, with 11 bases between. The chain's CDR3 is CASSKQGIGELFF. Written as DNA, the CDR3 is TGTGCCAGCAGTAAACAGGGAATCGGGGAGCTGTTTTTT.

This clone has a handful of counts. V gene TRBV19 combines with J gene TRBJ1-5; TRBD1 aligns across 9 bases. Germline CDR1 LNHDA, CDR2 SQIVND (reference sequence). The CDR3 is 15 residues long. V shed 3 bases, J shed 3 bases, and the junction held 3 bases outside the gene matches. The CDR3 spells CASSMGQGYNQPQHF. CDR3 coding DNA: TGTGCCAGTAGTATGGGACAGGGCTACAATCAGCCCCAGCATTTT.

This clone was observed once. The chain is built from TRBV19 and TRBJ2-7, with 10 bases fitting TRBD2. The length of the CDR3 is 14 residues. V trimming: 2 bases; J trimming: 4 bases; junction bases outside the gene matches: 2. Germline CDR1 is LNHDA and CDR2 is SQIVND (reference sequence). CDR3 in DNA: TGTGCCAGTAGTATAAGCGGGAGGGAGTACGAGCAGTACTTC. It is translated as CASSISGREYEQYF.

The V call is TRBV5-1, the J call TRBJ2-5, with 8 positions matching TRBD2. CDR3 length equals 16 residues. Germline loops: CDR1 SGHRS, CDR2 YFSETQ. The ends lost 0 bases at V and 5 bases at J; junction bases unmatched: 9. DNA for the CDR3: TGCGCCAGCAGCTTGGCCGGGACTAGATGGATGGAGACCCAGTACTTC. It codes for CASSLAGTRWMETQYF.

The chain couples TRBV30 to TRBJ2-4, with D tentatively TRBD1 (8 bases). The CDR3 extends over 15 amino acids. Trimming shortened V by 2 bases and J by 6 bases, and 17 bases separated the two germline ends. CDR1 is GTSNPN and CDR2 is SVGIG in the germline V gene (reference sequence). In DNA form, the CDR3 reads TGTGCCTGGAGTAAACAGGGGGGGGGCATAAACATTCAGTACTTC. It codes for CAWSKQGGGINIQYF.

The CDR3 region is CASSLGEGYTF. CDR3 DNA: TGTGCCAGCAGCTTAGGAGAGGGCTACACCTTC. The chain uses TRBV11-1 and TRBJ1-2, with unresolved D. Per the germline V gene, CDR1 is SGHAT and CDR2 is FQDESV (reference sequence). V was trimmed by 1 base and J by 8 bases, leaving 5 bases between them. The CDR3 covers 11 residues.

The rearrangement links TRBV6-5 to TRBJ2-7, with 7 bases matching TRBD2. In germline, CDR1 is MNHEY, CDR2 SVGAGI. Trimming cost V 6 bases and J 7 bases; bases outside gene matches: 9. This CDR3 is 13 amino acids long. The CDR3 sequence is CASSPAAGVEQYF. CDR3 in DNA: TGTGCCAGCAGCCCGGCGGCGGGAGTTGAGCAGTACTTC.

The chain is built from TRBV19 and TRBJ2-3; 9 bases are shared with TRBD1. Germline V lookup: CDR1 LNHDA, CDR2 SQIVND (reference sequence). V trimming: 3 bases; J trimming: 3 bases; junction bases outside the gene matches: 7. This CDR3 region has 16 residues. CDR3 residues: CASSIRTGVMTDTQYF. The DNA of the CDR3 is TGTGCCAGTAGTATTCGGACAGGGGTGATGACAGATACGCAGTATTTT.

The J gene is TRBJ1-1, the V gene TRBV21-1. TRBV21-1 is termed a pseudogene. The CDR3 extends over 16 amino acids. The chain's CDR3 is CASSKEREPLNTEAFF. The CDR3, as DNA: TGTGCCAGCAGCAAAGAACGAGAGCCTCTGAACACTGAAGCTTTCTTT.

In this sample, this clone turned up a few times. CDR3 region: CASSLELGQRTYEQYF. DNA of the CDR3: TGTGCCAGCAGTTTGGAACTGGGACAGCGAACCTACGAGCAGTACTTC. This chain uses TRBV6-6 with TRBJ2-7, with TRBD1 matching over 7 bases. CDR1 is MNHNY and CDR2 is SVGAGI in the germline V gene (reference sequence). Trimming cost V 4 bases and J 2 bases; bases outside gene matches: 11. This CDR3 has 16 amino acids.

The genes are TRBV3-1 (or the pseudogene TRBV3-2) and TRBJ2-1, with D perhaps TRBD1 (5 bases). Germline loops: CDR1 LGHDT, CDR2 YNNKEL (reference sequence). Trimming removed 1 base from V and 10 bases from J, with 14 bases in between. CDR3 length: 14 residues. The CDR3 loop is CASSQVGAFEEQFF. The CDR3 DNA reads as TGTGCCAGCAGCCAAGTTGGGGCCTTCGAGGAGCAGTTCTTC.

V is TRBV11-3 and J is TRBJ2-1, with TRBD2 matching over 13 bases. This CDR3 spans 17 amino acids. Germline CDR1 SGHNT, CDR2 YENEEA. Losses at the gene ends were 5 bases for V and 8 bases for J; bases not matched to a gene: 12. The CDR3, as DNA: TGTGCCAGCAGCCCCCGGGAACTAGCGGGAGGGGGCGATGAGCAGTTCTTC. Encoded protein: CASSPRELAGGGDEQFF. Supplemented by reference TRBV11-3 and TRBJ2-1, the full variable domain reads EAGVVQSPRYKIIEKKQPVAFWCNPISGHNTLYWYLQNLGQGPELLIRYENEEAVDDSQLPKDRFSAERLKGVDSTLKIQPAELGDSAVYLCASSPRELAGGGDEQFFGPGTRLTVL.

As DNA, the CDR3 is TGTGCCAGCAGCTTGGGGGCTGGCAGGGTTACAACTAATGAAAAACTGTTTTTT. Encoded protein: CASSLGAGRVTTNEKLFF. The chain employs TRBV5-5 and TRBJ1-4; D is possibly TRBD1 (5 bases). Germline-derived CDR1 and CDR2 are SGHKS and YYEKEE (reference sequence). V gave up 0 bases and J gave up 0 bases, with 15 bases separating them. There are 18 residues in the CDR3.

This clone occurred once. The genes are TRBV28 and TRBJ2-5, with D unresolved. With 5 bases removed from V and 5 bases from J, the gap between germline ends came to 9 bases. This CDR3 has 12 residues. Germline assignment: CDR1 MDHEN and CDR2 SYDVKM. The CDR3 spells CASSRRLETQYF. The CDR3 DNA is TGTGCCAGCAGTCGCAGGCTGGAGACCCAGTACTTC.